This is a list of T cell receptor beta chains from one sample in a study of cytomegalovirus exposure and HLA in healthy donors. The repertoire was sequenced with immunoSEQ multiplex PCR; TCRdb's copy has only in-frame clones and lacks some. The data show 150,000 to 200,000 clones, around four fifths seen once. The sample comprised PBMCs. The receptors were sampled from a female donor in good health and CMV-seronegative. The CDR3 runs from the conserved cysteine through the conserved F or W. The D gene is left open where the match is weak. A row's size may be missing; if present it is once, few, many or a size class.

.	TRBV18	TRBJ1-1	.	TGTGCCAGCTCACGATATAAACAGGGTACCACTGAAGCTTTCTTT	CASSRYKQGTTEAFF
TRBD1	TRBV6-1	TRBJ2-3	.	TGTGCCAGCAGTGCGGACAGGGGTGGCACAGATACGCAGTATTTT	CASSADRGGTDTQYF
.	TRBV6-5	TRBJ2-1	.	TGTGCCAGCAGTTACGCCGCAGGGAATGAGCAGTTCTTC	CASSYAAGNEQFF
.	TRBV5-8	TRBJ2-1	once	TGTGCCAGCAGCTTCCAGGGGATCTCCTACAATGAGCAGTTCTTC	CASSFQGISYNEQFF
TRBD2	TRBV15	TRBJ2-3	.	TGTGCCACCAGCAGAGGGCGGGGGAGGCAGTATTTT	CATSRGRGRQYF
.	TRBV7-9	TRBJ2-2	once	TGTGCCAGCAGCTTATCGGGAAACACCGGGGAGCTGTTTTTT	CASSLSGNTGELFF
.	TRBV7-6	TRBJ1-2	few	TGTGCCAGCAGCTTAACGGGAGGGGCCCGCTATGGCTACACCTTC	CASSLTGGARYGYTF
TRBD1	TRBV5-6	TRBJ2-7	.	TGTGCCAGCAGCTTGATGGGACAGGTCTACGAGCAGTACTTC	CASSLMGQVYEQYF
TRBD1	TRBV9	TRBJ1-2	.	TGTGCCAGCAGCGCGAACAGGGGGTACTATGGCTACACCTTC	CASSANRGYYGYTF
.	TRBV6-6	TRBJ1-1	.	TGTGCCAGCAGTTACCCGGACAGCCAGAGGGCTTTCTTT	CASSYPDSQRAFF
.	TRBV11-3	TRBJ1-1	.	TGTGCCAGCAGCTATAACAGGGATCGGACTGAAGCTTTCTTT	CASSYNRDRTEAFF
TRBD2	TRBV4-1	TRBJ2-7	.	TGCGCCAGCAGCCAATTTACCGGGACTAGCTCGGAGCAGTACTTC	CASSQFTGTSSEQYF
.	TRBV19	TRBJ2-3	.	TGTGCCAGTAGTAGGACCGACAGGCTTGAGGGCGGTACGCAGTATTTT	CASSRTDRLEGGTQYF
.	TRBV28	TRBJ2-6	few	TGTGCCAGCAGTTTCAGAGGGTCTGGGGCCAACGTCCTGACTTTC	CASSFRGSGANVLTF
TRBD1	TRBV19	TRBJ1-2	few	TGTGCCAGTAGTGCAGACCGGGACAGCTATGGCTACACCTTC	CASSADRDSYGYTF
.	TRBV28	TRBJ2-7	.	TGTGCCAGCAGTTTATACAGCTACGAGCAGTACTTC	CASSLYSYEQYF
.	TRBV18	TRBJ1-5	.	TGTGCCAGCTCACCACCTACAGGGTCGAGAAATCAGCCCCAGCATTTT	CASSPPTGSRNQPQHF
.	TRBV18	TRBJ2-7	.	TGTGCCAGCTCTGCCGACAGAGGTTCCTACGAGCAGTACTTC	CASSADRGSYEQYF
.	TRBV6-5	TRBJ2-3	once	TGTGCCAGCAGCTCGACTGGAGATACGCAGTATTTT	CASSSTGDTQYF
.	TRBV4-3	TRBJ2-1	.	TGCGCCAGCAGCCAAGGGGGCGGCTCCTACAATGAGCAGTTCTTC	CASSQGGGSYNEQFF
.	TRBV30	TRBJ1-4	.	TGTGCCTGGGCCCAGAATGAAAAACTGTTTTTT	CAWAQNEKLFF
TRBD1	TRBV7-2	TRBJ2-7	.	TGTGCCAGCAGCCTTGGACAGGCCTCCTACGAGCAGTACTTC	CASSLGQASYEQYF
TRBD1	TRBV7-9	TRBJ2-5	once	TGTGCCAGCAGTACGGGCTACAGGGGCGACCAAGAGACCCAGTACTTC	CASSTGYRGDQETQYF
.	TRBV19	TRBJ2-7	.	TGTGCCAGTACCGATGGGGCCGCCGAGCAGTACTTC	CASTDGAAEQYF
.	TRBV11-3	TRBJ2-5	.	TGTGCCAGCAGCTTAGGAGGAGGGTCAGGGCGGTTGAAGACCCAGTACTTC	CASSLGGGSGRLKTQYF
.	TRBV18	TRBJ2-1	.	TGTGCCAGCTCAGCTCCGAGCCTAGCGTTCCATGAGCAGTTCTTC	CASSAPSLAFHEQFF